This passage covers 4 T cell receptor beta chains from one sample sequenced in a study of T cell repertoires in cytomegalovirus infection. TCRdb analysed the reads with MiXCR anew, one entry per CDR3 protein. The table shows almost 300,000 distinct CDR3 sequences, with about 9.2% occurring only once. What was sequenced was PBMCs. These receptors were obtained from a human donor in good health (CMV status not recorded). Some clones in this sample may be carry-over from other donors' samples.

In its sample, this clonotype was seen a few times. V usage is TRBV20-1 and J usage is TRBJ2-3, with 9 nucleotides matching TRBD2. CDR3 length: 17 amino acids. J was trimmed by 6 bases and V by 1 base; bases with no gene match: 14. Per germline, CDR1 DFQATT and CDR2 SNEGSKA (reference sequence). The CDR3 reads CSARVLRVAGAPDTQYF. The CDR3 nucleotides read TGCAGTGCTAGAGTCCTCCGGGTAGCGGGGGCTCCCGATACGCAGTATTTT.

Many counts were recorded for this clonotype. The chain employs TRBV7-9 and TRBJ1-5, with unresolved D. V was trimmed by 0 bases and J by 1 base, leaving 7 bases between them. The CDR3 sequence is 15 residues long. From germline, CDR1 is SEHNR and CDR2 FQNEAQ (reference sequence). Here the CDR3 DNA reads TGTGCCAGCAGCTTAGCCTCGGACAGCAATCAGCCCCAGCATTTT. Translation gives CASSLASDSNQPQHF.

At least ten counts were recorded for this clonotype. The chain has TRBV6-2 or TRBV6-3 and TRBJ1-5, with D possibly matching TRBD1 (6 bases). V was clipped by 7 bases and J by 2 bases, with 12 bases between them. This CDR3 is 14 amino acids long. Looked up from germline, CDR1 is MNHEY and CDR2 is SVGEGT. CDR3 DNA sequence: TGTGCCAGCAACCCGTCAGGGGGCAATCAGCCCCAGCATTTT. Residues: CASNPSGGNQPQHF.

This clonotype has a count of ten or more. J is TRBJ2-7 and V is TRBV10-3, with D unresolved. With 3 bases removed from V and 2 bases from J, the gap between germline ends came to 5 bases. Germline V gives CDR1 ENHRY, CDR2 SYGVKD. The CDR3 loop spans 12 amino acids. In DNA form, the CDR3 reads TGTGCCATCAGTGAAAGGCCCTACGAGCAGTACGTC. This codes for CAISERPYEQYV.